One sample yielded the 31 T cell receptor beta chains listed below, sequenced in a study of blood T cell repertoires in COVID-19. The assay was immunoSEQ multiplex PCR, and TCRdb's table has in-frame clones only and misses some. The data show about 61,000 clones, around 88% seen once. Material for sequencing was peripheral blood. Every receptor here comes from a human donor in a cohort sampled during active COVID-19.

The V gene is TRBV19, the J gene TRBJ1-3, with unresolved D. CDR1 is LNHDA and CDR2 is SQIVND in the germline V gene (reference sequence). V lost 6 bases and J 1 base, leaving 10 bases between the germline ends. The CDR3 is 14 residues long. DNA of the CDR3: TGTGCCAGTAGGATTAGTGGTTCTGGAAACACCATATATTTT. The encoded protein is CASRISGSGNTIYF.

This clone was observed once. The genes are TRBV29-1 and TRBJ2-7; 7 bases fit TRBD1. The CDR3 is 13 amino acids. The germline V gene encodes CDR1 SQVTM and CDR2 ANQGSEA. The ends lost 6 bases at V and 6 bases at J; junction bases unmatched: 11. The DNA for the CDR3 is TGCAGCGTCTCCGGGACAGACCTTGGCGAGCAGTACTTC. It translates to CSVSGTDLGEQYF.

The chain combines TRBV7-3 with TRBJ1-5; unclear D gene. Per germline, CDR1 SGHTA and CDR2 FQGTGA. The CDR3 loop spans 13 amino acids. V was cut by 2 bases and J by 2 bases, with 4 bases left in between. CDR3 protein: CASSLQGNQPQHF. CDR3 sequence (DNA): TGTGCCAGCAGCTTACAGGGCAATCAGCCCCAGCATTTT.

The CDR3 spells CASKGLAAPSSYNEQFF. CDR3 sequence (DNA): TGCGCCAGCAAGGGACTAGCGGCACCGAGCTCCTACAATGAGCAGTTCTTC. V usage is TRBV5-1 and J usage is TRBJ2-1; 11 bases are shared with TRBD2. Germline V gene data show CDR1 as SGHRS and CDR2 as YFSETQ. V trimming: 6 bases; J trimming: 0 bases; junction bases outside the gene matches: 8. CDR3 length equals 17 residues.

This chain connects TRBV6-5 to TRBJ1-5, with D hard to call. CDR3 size: 13 residues. The V gene's germline CDR1 is MNHEY and CDR2 SVGAGI. Trimming took off 6 bases at V and 2 bases at J, with 8 bases between the two ends. The CDR3 reads CASSDLGNQPQHF. The CDR3 DNA reads as TGTGCCAGCAGCGACCTAGGCAATCAGCCCCAGCATTTT.

The chain combines TRBV6-5 with TRBJ2-3; the match to TRBD2 covers 7 bases. The germline gives CDR1 MNHEY, CDR2 SVGAGI. The CDR3 consists of 14 residues. Trimming removed 6 bases from V and 0 bases from J; junction bases left unmatched: 3. This CDR3 is CASRIAGSTDTQYF. The CDR3 bases are TGTGCCAGCAGAATAGCGGGTAGCACAGATACGCAGTATTTT.

This chain connects TRBV11-3 to TRBJ2-1; 12 nucleotides match TRBD2. CDR3 length equals 18 residues. V shed 3 bases, J shed 7 bases, and the junction held 13 bases outside the gene matches. Germline loops: CDR1 SGHNT, CDR2 YENEEA. CDR3 loop: CASSLSGLAGKVGNEQFF. In DNA, the CDR3 is TGTGCCAGCAGCTTGAGCGGACTAGCGGGAAAGGTTGGAAATGAGCAGTTCTTC.

This sequence joins TRBV18 and TRBJ2-2; TRBD2 matches at 12 bases. Losses at the gene ends were 3 bases for V and 7 bases for J; bases not matched to a gene: 6. In germline, CDR1 is KGHSH, CDR2 LQKENI. This CDR3 is built from 16 residues. The CDR3 sequence: CASSPRTSGKGGELFF. The CDR3 DNA follows: TGTGCCAGCTCACCGCGGACTAGCGGGAAGGGCGGGGAGCTGTTTTTT.

CDR3 sequence (DNA): TGTGCCAGCTCACCTCCGGTAGGGGCGAAGGGGACCCAGTACTTC. This sequence encodes CASSPPVGAKGTQYF. The rearrangement links TRBV18 to TRBJ2-5, with a possible D match to TRBD1 (5 bases). The ends were cut back, 3 bases at V and 7 bases at J, with 18 bases in the middle. Per germline, CDR1 KGHSH and CDR2 LQKENI. The CDR3 is 15 amino acids.

The chain uses TRBV7-9 and TRBJ1-4; 10 bases are a match to TRBD1. CDR3 length: 14 amino acids. The J segment lost 6 bases and the V segment lost 4 bases, leaving 2 bases of the junction unmatched. Germline V CDR1 and CDR2: SEHNR, FQNEAQ (reference sequence). In DNA form, the CDR3 reads TGTGCCAGCAGCTGGACAGGGGGGGATGAAAAACTGTTTTTT. Protein product: CASSWTGGDEKLFF.

This chain connects TRBV4-2 to TRBJ1-4; the D is unclear. This CDR3 has 15 residues. Germline CDR1 LGHNA, CDR2 YNFKEQ. The V end lost 0 bases, the J end lost 0 bases, and 5 bases lay between the germline ends. The CDR3 coding sequence is TGTGCCAGCAGCCAAGAAGCATCAACTAATGAAAAACTGTTTTTT. Translated, it gives CASSQEASTNEKLFF.

V gene TRBV19 combines with J gene TRBJ2-3, with 11 bases identical to TRBD2. The trim removed 7 bases at V and 3 bases at J, leaving 9 bases unmatched. Per the germline V gene, CDR1 is LNHDA and CDR2 is SQIVND (reference sequence). The CDR3 sequence is 16 residues long. CDR3 nucleotides: TGTGCCAGTATGAGACTAGCGGGGCCTAAGACAGATACGCAGTATTTT. It is translated as CASMRLAGPKTDTQYF.

The chain links TRBV27 to TRBJ1-4; D gene uncertain. Trimming stripped 5 bases from V and 8 bases from J, with 12 bases between. This CDR3 has 13 amino acids. Germline V gives CDR1 MNHEY, CDR2 SMNVEV (reference sequence). The CDR3 spells CASSRGYGEKLFF. CDR3 sequence (DNA): TGTGCCAGCAGTCGGGGTTATGGGGAAAAACTGTTTTTT.

This clone was seen a few times. One junction end does not reproduce the germline sequence, and a read error may be involved. The J gene is TRBJ2-7, the V gene TRBV30, with D possibly matching TRBD1 (5 bases). The germline V gene has CDR1 GTSNPN and CDR2 SVGIG (reference sequence). The CDR3 spans 8 residues. The CDR3 DNA reads TGTGCCCAAGGGGCAGGGAACTTC. Translating it yields CAQGAGNF.

This chain uses TRBV10-1 with TRBJ2-3; a weak D match, TRBD1 (6 bases). The CDR3 is 15 residues long. Trimming removed 5 bases at V and 0 bases at J, with 12 bases between. CDR1 is WNHNN, CDR2 SYGVQD, per germline (reference sequence). CDR3: CASSPTGASTDTQYF. The DNA of the CDR3 is TGCGCCAGCAGTCCGACAGGCGCTAGCACAGATACGCAGTATTTT.

The chain employs TRBV27 and TRBJ1-3; 7 bases match TRBD1. With V trimmed by 6 bases and J by 0 bases, 11 bases remained unmatched. This CDR3 has 17 amino acids. The germline V gene has CDR1 MNHEY and CDR2 SMNVEV (reference sequence). As DNA, the CDR3 is TGTGCCAGCAGACCAGCTAAGACAGGGATCTCTGGAAACACCATATATTTT. Residues: CASRPAKTGISGNTIYF.

The chain carries TRBV9 and TRBJ1-1; D remains ambiguous. Germline V gives CDR1 SGDLS, CDR2 YYNGEE. This CDR3 has 14 residues. V was trimmed by 3 bases and J by 5 bases, leaving 14 bases between them. The DNA of the CDR3 is TGTGCCAGCAGCGACCCGGGTAGTCAGACTGAAGCTTTCTTT. Translation: CASSDPGSQTEAFF. The whole variable domain, remainder taken from reference TRBV9 and TRBJ1-1, is DSGVTQTPKHLITATGQRVTLRCSPRSGDLSVYWYQQSLDQGLQFLIQYYNGEERAKGNILERFSAQQFPDLHSELNLSSLELGDSALYFCASSDPGSQTEAFFGQGTRLTVV.

V and J are TRBV7-2 and TRBJ1-4, with 12 bases that match TRBD1. CDR3 length: 15 residues. J lost 8 bases, V lost 4 bases, and 5 bases had no gene match. Germline assignment: CDR1 SGHTA and CDR2 FQGNSA. CDR3: CASSYRDRGREKLFF. CDR3 DNA sequence: TGTGCCAGCAGCTATCGGGACAGGGGGCGAGAAAAACTGTTTTTT.

The V gene is TRBV18, the J gene TRBJ2-6, with D tentatively TRBD2 (6 bases). The CDR3 totals 17 residues. The germline V gene encodes CDR1 KGHSH and CDR2 LQKENI. Trimming pared 4 bases from V and 0 bases from J, leaving 13 bases between. The CDR3 region has the DNA TGTGCCAGCTCACGTTCAAGCGGGTCCTCTGGGGCCAACGTCCTGACTTTC. Protein sequence: CASSRSSGSSGANVLTF.

CDR3 sequence: CASNQGYTEAFF. DNA of the CDR3: TGTGCCAGTAACCAGGGTTATACTGAAGCTTTCTTT. This chain links TRBV19 with TRBJ1-1, with D possibly being TRBD1 (5 bases). The CDR3 is 12 amino acids. V was cut by 7 bases and J by 5 bases, with 11 bases left in between. CDR1 and CDR2 from the germline V gene are LNHDA and SQIVND (reference sequence).

The chain is built from TRBV9 and TRBJ2-7; a possible D gene is TRBD1 (5 bases). The V and J ends lost 0 bases and 2 bases respectively, with 12 bases between them. The V gene's germline CDR1 is SGDLS and CDR2 YYNGEE. The CDR3 runs 15 residues. CDR3 nucleotide sequence: TGTGCCAGCAGCGTAGGCCAGGGTAGCACCTACGAGCAGTACTTC. This sequence encodes CASSVGQGSTYEQYF.

The chain is built from TRBV9 and TRBJ2-7; 9 bases are a match to TRBD2. V was clipped by 0 bases and J by 3 bases; unmatched bases: 4. This CDR3 is 15 amino acids long. The germline gives CDR1 SGDLS, CDR2 YYNGEE. The CDR3 loop reads CASSVAAGGIYEQYF. The CDR3 coding sequence is TGTGCCAGCAGCGTAGCGGCGGGAGGGATCTACGAGCAGTACTTC.

The genes are TRBV5-4 and TRBJ2-5; 8 nucleotides match TRBD2. CDR3 length: 15 amino acids. V was pared by 4 bases and J by 2 bases, with 7 bases of the junction left unmatched. Germline V gene lookup returns CDR1 SGHNT and CDR2 YYREEE (reference sequence). DNA of the CDR3: TGTGCCAGCAGCGTGGGGACTAGAGTACAAGAGACCCAGTACTTC. Amino acid sequence: CASSVGTRVQETQYF.

The rearrangement joins TRBV6-5 to TRBJ2-7; D is unresolved. CDR3 length: 14 residues. Trimming took 3 bases from V and 3 from J, leaving 12 bases between them. Germline values: CDR1 MNHEY, CDR2 SVGAGI. The CDR3, as DNA: TGTGCCAGCAGTTATTATCGCACCGGCTACGAGCAGTACTTC. It yields the protein CASSYYRTGYEQYF.

This rearrangement joins TRBV10-3 to TRBJ2-7, with D unclear. The CDR3 loop spans 15 amino acids. The V gene lost 2 bases and the J gene lost 0 bases, with 11 bases spanning the gap. Germline V gene lookup returns CDR1 ENHRY and CDR2 SYGVKD. CDR3 sequence: CAISEDMISSYEQYF. CDR3 nucleotide sequence: TGTGCCATCAGTGAGGATATGATCAGCTCCTACGAGCAGTACTTC.

The chain is built from TRBV11-2 and TRBJ1-1; perhaps TRBD1 as D (6 bases). Germline assignment: CDR1 SGHAT and CDR2 FQNNGV. This CDR3 contains 13 residues. Trimming stripped 5 bases from V and 6 bases from J, with 13 bases between. CDR3 loop: CASSPGTLPEAFF. The DNA for the CDR3 is TGTGCCAGCAGCCCCGGGACACTACCTGAAGCTTTCTTT.

V and J are TRBV11-3 and TRBJ2-3; no firm D call. From germline, CDR1 is SGHNT and CDR2 YENEEA. V lost 5 bases, J lost 7 bases, and 16 bases lay in between. This CDR3 spans 14 amino acids. The CDR3 protein is CASSPLSAAYTQYF. CDR3 sequence (DNA): TGTGCCAGCAGCCCCCTAAGCGCCGCCTATACGCAGTATTTT.

V and J are TRBV5-1 and TRBJ2-2, with 8 bases lining up with TRBD2. This CDR3 comprises 14 residues. The V and J ends lost 0 bases and 7 bases, in that order; junction bases with no gene match: 2. In germline, CDR1 is SGHRS, CDR2 YFSETQ. CDR3 region: CASSLGREDGELFF. As DNA, the CDR3 is TGCGCCAGCAGCTTGGGGCGGGAGGACGGGGAGCTGTTTTTT.

The chain recombines TRBV7-9 with TRBJ2-1, with D possibly being TRBD2 (5 bases). Germline V CDR1 and CDR2: SEHNR, FQNEAQ (reference sequence). The CDR3 extends over 12 amino acids. Here the CDR3 reads CLGKGVYNEQFF. CDR3 nucleotides: TGTTTAGGAAAGGGAGTTTACAATGAGCAGTTCTTC.

This clone was observed a handful of times. J is TRBJ2-3 and V is TRBV4-2, with 9 bases aligning to TRBD2. The CDR3 totals 17 residues. The germline V gene encodes CDR1 LGHNA and CDR2 YNFKEQ. V shed 6 bases and J 2 bases; nucleotides not matched to a gene: 12. CDR3 in DNA: TGTGCCAGCAGTCCCCGAGGAGCGGGAGGTCCCACAGATACGCAGTATTTT. It specifies CASSPRGAGGPTDTQYF.

The chain has TRBV5-6 and TRBJ2-1, with TRBD1 matching 7 bases. The trim removed 5 bases at V and 7 bases at J, leaving 6 bases unmatched. The germline CDR1 and CDR2 sequences are SGHDT and YYEEEE. The CDR3 sequence is 13 residues long. The CDR3 sequence is CASSFGTANEQFF. CDR3 nucleotides: TGTGCCAGCAGTTTCGGGACAGCAAATGAGCAGTTCTTC.